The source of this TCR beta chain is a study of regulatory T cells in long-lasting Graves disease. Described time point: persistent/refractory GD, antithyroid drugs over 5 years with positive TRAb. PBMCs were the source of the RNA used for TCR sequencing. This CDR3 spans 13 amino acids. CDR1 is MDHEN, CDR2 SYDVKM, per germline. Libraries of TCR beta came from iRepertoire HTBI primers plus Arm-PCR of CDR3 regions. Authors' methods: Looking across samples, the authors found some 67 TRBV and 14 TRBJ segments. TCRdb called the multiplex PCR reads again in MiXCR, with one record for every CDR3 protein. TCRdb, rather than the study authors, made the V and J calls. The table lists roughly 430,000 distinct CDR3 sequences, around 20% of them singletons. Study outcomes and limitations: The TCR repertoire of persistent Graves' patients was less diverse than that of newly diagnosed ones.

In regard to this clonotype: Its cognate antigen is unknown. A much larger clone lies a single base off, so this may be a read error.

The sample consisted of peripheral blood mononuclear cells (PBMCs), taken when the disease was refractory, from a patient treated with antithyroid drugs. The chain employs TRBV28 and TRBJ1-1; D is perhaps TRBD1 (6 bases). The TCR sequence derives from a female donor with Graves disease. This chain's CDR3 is CASRTQGWTEASF. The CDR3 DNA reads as TGTGCCAGCAGGACACAGGGATGGACTGAAGCTTCCTTT.